The following is a T cell receptor (beta chain) sequence with its context. The length of the CDR3 is 14 residues. Germline lookup yields CDR1 LNHDA and CDR2 SQIVND (reference sequence). Between the trimmed V and J ends, which lost 5 bases and 7 bases, there was a span of 15 bases. Version v3.0 of the immunoSEQ assay ran at survey level. Produced via immunoSEQ multiplex PCR; TCRdb's table is partial and in-frame only. The data contain some 34,000 clones, roughly 77% of them seen just once; the ten biggest clones take up 3% to 4%. The data were taken from a study of long-term antiretroviral therapy in people with HIV.

V gene TRBV19 combines with J gene TRBJ1-3, with D possibly being TRBD1 (5 bases). Sequenced material: unsorted PBMCs, taken 1.9 years after starting antiretroviral therapy. This clonotype was obtained from a man between 18 and 35 years old with HIV. The CDR3 spells CASSVAGPDNTIYF. For the CDR3, the DNA is TGTGCCAGTAGTGTGGCAGGGCCGGACAACACCATATATTTT.